The 20 T cell receptor beta chains in this list originate from one sample, sequenced in a study of blood T cells in healthy people across ages (dated by TCRdb to 2015 to 2017). The method behind the library was 5' RACE. TCRdb shows the sequencer as Illumina HiSeq 2500. A second PCR of 7 to 11 cycles was performed with a sample-barcoded 5' primer and a J-beta primer mix. TCRdb redid the processing of the public reads, applying fastp at Q25 and MiXCR, and retained in-frame beta chains. Identical CDR3 proteins give one entry, which carries the most common genes and DNA. Counted in this sample were some 1.7 million distinct CDR3 sequences; 28% of them appeared once. The top ten hold roughly 8% of the sample. Material for sequencing was blood. These receptors came from a woman aged 30 to 39 in good health.

The chain joins TRBV10-3 to TRBJ2-1, with TRBD2 identical over 13 bases. Trimming removed 6 bases from V and 0 bases from J; junction bases left unmatched: 2. CDR1 and CDR2 from the germline V gene are ENHRY and SYGVKD. This CDR3 spans 16 amino acids. In nucleotides, the CDR3 is TGTGCCATCAGGGGGACTAGCGGGGTCTCCTACAATGAGCAGTTCTTC. This encodes CAIRGTSGVSYNEQFF.

In its sample, this clonotype was seen once. This chain uses TRBV2 with TRBJ2-5; the D gene is possibly TRBD1 (5 bases). V was trimmed by 9 bases and J by 2 bases, leaving 16 bases between them. CDR3 length: 14 residues. Per the germline V gene, CDR1 is SNHLY and CDR2 is FYNNEI. CDR3 sequence: CARSWGPGQETQYF. CDR3 nucleotides: TGTGCCAGATCATGGGGCCCTGGGCAAGAGACCCAGTACTTC. The full variable domain, its missing parts supplied by reference TRBV2 and TRBJ2-5, is EPEVTQTPSHQVTQMGQEVILRCVPISNHLYFYWYRQILGQKVEFLVSFYNNEISEKSEIFDDQFSVERPDGSNFTLKIRSTKLEDSAMYFCARSWGPGQETQYFGPGTRLLVL.

Here the CDR3 DNA reads TGTGCTAGTGGTCGGGCCACCGGGGATTCACCCCTCCACTTT. Its protein is CASGRATGDSPLHF. The chain couples TRBV12-5 to TRBJ1-6; D ambiguous. Deletions cut 5 bases from V and 8 bases from J, with 13 bases between. This CDR3 contains 14 residues. Germline-derived CDR1 and CDR2 are LGHNT and FRNRAP.

This clonotype has only a few counts. The rearrangement links TRBV7-2 to TRBJ2-1; D not certain. Germline V gives CDR1 SGHTA, CDR2 FQGNSA. Trimming left V 8 bases short and J 9 bases short, with 17 bases between. This CDR3 is built from 13 residues. CDR3 in DNA: TGTGCCAGCTTCGACTCCCCCAGAGGTGAGCAGTTCTTC. Translated: CASFDSPRGEQFF.

This clonotype was detected only a few times. The chain has TRBV7-2 and TRBJ1-5, with a weak D call TRBD1 (6 bases). Trimming took 5 bases from V and 6 from J, leaving 11 bases between them. Looked up from germline, CDR1 is SGHTA and CDR2 is FQGNSA. The length of the CDR3 is 13 residues. The CDR3 region is CASSDPGVQPQHF. The CDR3 DNA is TGTGCCAGCAGCGACCCAGGGGTTCAGCCCCAGCATTTT.

The sample holds a few counts of this clonotype. The chain combines TRBV20-1 with TRBJ2-3; tentatively, D is TRBD1 or TRBD2 (5 bases each). Trimming removed 3 bases from V and 3 bases from J, with 16 bases in between. The CDR3 runs to 15 residues. Germline values: CDR1 DFQATT, CDR2 SNEGSKA (reference sequence). The CDR3 region has the DNA TGCAGTGCTAGTACAGGCCTGCGGGTTACAGATACGCAGTATTTT. Translation gives CSASTGLRVTDTQYF.

The table lists this clonotype with many counts. The V and J genes are TRBV29-1 and TRBJ2-7, with 9 positions matching TRBD1. Trimming removed 4 bases from V and 6 bases from J; junction bases left unmatched: 7. Germline V lookup: CDR1 SQVTM, CDR2 ANQGSEA. This CDR3 contains 13 residues. For the CDR3, the DNA is TGCAGCGTTGTGACAGGGGGTCGTGGCGAGCAGTACTTC. The encoded protein is CSVVTGGRGEQYF.

The chain carries TRBV13 and TRBJ1-2, with a tentative D call TRBD1 (5 bases). The ends were cut back, 5 bases at V and 4 bases at J, with 20 bases in the middle. The germline V gene has CDR1 PRHDT and CDR2 FYEKMQ (reference sequence). There are 16 residues in the CDR3. In DNA form, the CDR3 reads TGTGCCAGCAGCGCTACGGGGGGGGTATGGATCTATGGCTACACCTTC. Protein product: CASSATGGVWIYGYTF.

This sequence joins TRBV5-1 and TRBJ1-3; possible D gene TRBD1, 5 bases. The CDR3 has 16 amino acids. Trimming cost V 4 bases and J 2 bases, with 16 bases left between them. The germline V gene has CDR1 SGHRS and CDR2 YFSETQ. CDR3 nucleotide sequence: TGCGCCAGCAGCGGGGGACGGAAGGAGGCTGGAAACACCATATATTTT. It translates to CASSGGRKEAGNTIYF.

In its sample, this clonotype was seen a few times. V is TRBV4-3 and J is TRBJ2-3, with 7 bases matching TRBD2. CDR3 length equals 15 residues. Trimming took 3 bases from V and 3 from J; bases not matched to a gene: 6. Germline CDR1 reads LGHNA; CDR2 reads YSLEER. The CDR3 DNA sequence: TGCGCCAGCAGCCAGGGCGGGAGTCGAACAGATACGCAGTATTTT. Residues: CASSQGGSRTDTQYF.

As to this clonotype: At one boundary the junction diverges from the germline segment, which might be a read error. The genes are TRBV6-1 and TRBJ2-7; TRBD1 matches at 8 bases. CDR1 and CDR2 from the germline V gene are MNHNS and SASEGT. This CDR3 is built from 13 residues. The CDR3 region is CANSRQGFHEQYF. The DNA of the CDR3 is TGTGCCAACAGTCGACAGGGGTTCCACGAGCAGTACTTC.

This clonotype has at least ten counts. The chain employs TRBV5-6 and TRBJ1-6; no definite D call. The germline V gene has CDR1 SGHDT and CDR2 YYEEEE. V lost 5 bases, J lost 10 bases, and 10 bases lay in between. The CDR3 extends over 12 amino acids. The chain's CDR3 is CASSLRGSPLHF. Written as DNA, the CDR3 is TGTGCCAGCAGTCTCCGGGGATCACCCCTCCACTTT.

V is TRBV24-1 and J is TRBJ1-2; the D is unclear. Germline CDR1 reads KGHDR; CDR2 reads SFDVKD. The CDR3 runs to 14 residues. Between the trimmed V and J ends, which lost 4 bases and 1 base, there was a span of 9 bases. The DNA for the CDR3 is TGTGCCACCAGTGAGGCAGTTTATAACTATGGCTACACCTTC. Protein product: CATSEAVYNYGYTF.

The V and J genes are TRBV7-2 and TRBJ1-6; D remains unclear. V lost 3 bases and J 11 bases, leaving 17 bases between the germline ends. The germline CDR1 and CDR2 sequences are SGHTA and FQGNSA. This CDR3 contains 15 residues. The CDR3 bases are TGTGCCAGCAGCTTCAGCGGCCTCACAGCGACACCCCTCCACTTT. It specifies CASSFSGLTATPLHF.

This clonotype has more than one count but fewer than ten. CDR3 DNA: TGTGCCAGCGGCAGGGAGAGGGGCAATCAGCCCCAGCATTTT. Translated: CASGRERGNQPQHF. The gene calls are TRBV2 and TRBJ1-5, with TRBD1 as a possible D gene (5 bases). The V and J ends lost 8 bases and 2 bases respectively, with 13 bases between them. CDR3 size: 14 residues. Germline V gene data show CDR1 as SNHLY and CDR2 as FYNNEI.

This rearrangement joins TRBV5-1 to TRBJ2-5; D possibly corresponds to TRBD1 (6 bases). The CDR3 length is 16 residues. In germline, CDR1 is SGHRS, CDR2 YFSETQ. The ends were cut back, 4 bases at V and 7 bases at J, with 23 bases in the middle. Here the CDR3 reads CASSPSRTAIDGTQYF. In nucleotides, the CDR3 is TGCGCCAGCAGCCCCTCCCGGACAGCAATTGACGGGACCCAGTACTTC. The entire variable domain, with the rest obtained from reference TRBV5-1 and TRBJ2-5, is as follows: KAGVTQTPRYLIKTRGQQVTLSCSPISGHRSVSWYQQTPGQGLQFLFEYFSETQRNKGNFPGRFSGRQFSNSRSEMNVSTLELGDSALYLCASSPSRTAIDGTQYFGPGTRLLVL.

The V gene is TRBV5-1, the J gene TRBJ2-1; tentatively, D is TRBD2 (5 bases). Looked up from germline, CDR1 is SGHRS and CDR2 is YFSETQ. The CDR3 runs 14 residues. V was pared by 5 bases and J by 8 bases, with 17 bases between. Here the CDR3 reads CASSEGSRGYEQFF. DNA for the CDR3: TGCGCCAGCAGTGAGGGATCCCGAGGCTATGAGCAGTTCTTC.

Note on this clonotype: This may stem from a read error, because a much larger clone lies one nucleotide away. This chain joins TRBV4-3 and TRBJ2-4; D is unresolved. Per germline, CDR1 LGHNA and CDR2 YSLEER. The CDR3 is 15 residues long. V was trimmed by 2 bases and J by 4 bases, leaving 12 bases between them. In DNA form, the CDR3 reads TGCGCCAGCAGCCAAAAGGCGGCCGGGAAAAACATTCAGTACTTC. As protein: CASSQKAAGKNIQYF.

The chain is built from TRBV6-5 and TRBJ2-3; weak D call: TRBD2 (6 bases). The CDR3 loop spans 17 amino acids. V shed 2 bases and J shed 1 base, with 16 bases lying between them. Germline CDR1 MNHEY, CDR2 SVGAGI. The CDR3 sequence is CASSYQSGRTGTDTQYF. The CDR3 region has the DNA TGTGCCAGCAGTTACCAGTCGGGGAGGACGGGCACAGATACGCAGTATTTT.

The rearrangement links TRBV10-2 to TRBJ2-4; TRBD1 matches at 9 bases. Near its end, the DNA agrees better with TRBJ2-7, so the J call may be wrong. The CDR3 has 17 residues. Germline-derived CDR1 and CDR2 are WSHSY and SAAADI. CDR3 sequence reads: CASSESGVGTGSYEQYF. CDR3 DNA sequence: TGCGCCAGCAGTGAGTCCGGGGTAGGGACAGGGTCCTACGAGCAGTACTTC.